This TCR beta chain is drawn from a study of OX40 agonist ivuxolimab in advanced cancers. Study as a whole: Each patient was given ivuxolimab into a vein every 2 weeks, at 0.01 to 10 mg/kg.

Profiling relied on immunoSEQ multiplex PCR, and the TCRdb table lists in-frame clones only, not all of them. In the table there are about 96,000 clones, 90% of which are singletons. The receptor's source is an adult with an advanced solid tumor such as melanoma, head and neck, liver or kidney cancer. Sequences were derived from CD4+ or CD8+ T cells sorted from blood, sampled in a trial of the OX40 agonist ivuxolimab.

The CDR3 spells CASSAPGAVNYGYTF. CDR3 DNA: TGTGCCAGCAGCGCCCCCGGCGCGGTTAACTATGGCTACACCTTC. The rearrangement links TRBV9 to TRBJ1-2; no definite D call. The CDR3 has 15 amino acids. Between the trimmed V and J ends, which lost 3 bases and 1 base, there was a span of 13 bases. The germline gives CDR1 SGDLS, CDR2 YYNGEE.